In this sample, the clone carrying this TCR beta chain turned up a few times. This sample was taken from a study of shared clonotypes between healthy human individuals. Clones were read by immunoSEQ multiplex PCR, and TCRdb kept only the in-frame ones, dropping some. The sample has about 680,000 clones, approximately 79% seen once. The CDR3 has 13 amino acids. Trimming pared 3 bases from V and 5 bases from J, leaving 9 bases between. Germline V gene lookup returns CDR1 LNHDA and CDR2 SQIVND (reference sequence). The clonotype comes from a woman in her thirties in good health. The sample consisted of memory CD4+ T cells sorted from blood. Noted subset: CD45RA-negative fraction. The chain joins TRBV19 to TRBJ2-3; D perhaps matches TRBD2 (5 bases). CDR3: CASSISSGDTQYF. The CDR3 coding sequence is TGTGCCAGTAGTATTTCCAGCGGAGATACGCAGTATTTT. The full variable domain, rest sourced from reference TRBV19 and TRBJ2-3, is DGGITQSPKYLFRKEGQNVTLSCEQNLNHDAMYWYRQDPGQGLRLIYYSQIVNDFQKGDIAEGYSVSREKKESFPLTVTSAQKNPTAFYLCASSISSGDTQYFGPGTRLTVL.